Sequencing of this T cell receptor (beta chain) was carried out in a study of T cell responses to AZD1222 COVID-19 vaccine. Here immunoSEQ multiplex PCR was the method, and the copy in TCRdb shows in-frame clones only, minus some. The data show some 190,000 clones, with approximately 94% seen just once and 1.7% held by the top ten. Study results and caveats: After two AZD1222 doses, spike-specific TCR breadth and depth rose versus day 0. Clonal diversity was possibly underestimated, and the donors were mostly white British, with more females.

V dropped 7 bases and J dropped 4 bases, with 12 bases sitting between them. This CDR3 contains 13 residues. CDR1 and CDR2 (germline): MNHEY, SVGAGI. Note on this clone: What it recognizes is unknown.

The V call is TRBV6-5, the J call TRBJ2-3; no firm D call. The sample consisted of peripheral blood, taken 28 days after the second dose of the MenACWY control vaccine. The source is an adult who received the MenACWY meningococcal vaccine as a control. CDR3 region: CASTAHRSDTQYF. The CDR3 DNA reads as TGTGCCAGCACTGCACATCGATCAGATACGCAGTATTTT.